Given below is one T cell receptor (beta chain) in context. Its antigen is currently unknown. TCRdb's copy holds only in-frame clones and misses some; the assay was immunoSEQ multiplex PCR. This sample yields approximately 150,000 clones, of which roughly 91% are seen a single time; 5% to 6.5% belongs to the top ten. Timing groups of about 4 and about 12 weeks for second doses were pooled. The data originate from a study of T cell responses to AZD1222 COVID-19 vaccine. V lost 6 bases, J lost 8 bases, and 11 bases lay in between. The V gene's germline CDR1 is MDHEN and CDR2 SYDVKM. The CDR3 loop spans 12 amino acids. Study observations and caveats: Distributed over spike, vaccine-associated CD4 TCRs predominated at 160-218 and 743-854. Spike-specific TCR breadth and depth both grew after two AZD1222 doses.

The sequence derives from an adult who received the AZD1222 COVID-19 vaccine. The V call is TRBV28, the J call TRBJ2-4, with D uncertain. Source: peripheral blood, taken 28 days after the second AZD1222 dose. The CDR3: CASSPTPHIQYF. CDR3 bases: TGTGCCAGCAGCCCCACGCCCCACATTCAGTACTTC.